Below are 17 T cell receptor beta chains sequenced from a single sample in a study of blood T cell repertoires in COVID-19. Sequenced by immunoSEQ multiplex PCR; TCRdb stores in-frame clones only, minus some. The repertoire has roughly 150,000 clones, over 65% of them found once; the top ten carry approximately 6%. The sequencing input was PBMCs or T cells enriched from blood (not recorded which). All receptors come from a woman in her forties or fifties who had recovered from COVID-19.

In its sample, this clone was seen once. J is TRBJ1-4 and V is TRBV2; the D gene is possibly TRBD1 (6 bases). The V end lost 8 bases, the J end lost 7 bases, and 20 bases lay between the germline ends. CDR1 and CDR2 from the germline V gene are SNHLY and FYNNEI. This CDR3 has 15 residues. The CDR3 nucleotides are TGTGCCAGCCGCAAGTCGAGCCTGGACAGTGAAAAACTGTTTTTT. Translating it yields CASRKSSLDSEKLFF.

The V call is TRBV6-1, the J call TRBJ2-7; a weak D match, TRBD2 (7 bases). V gave up 4 bases and J gave up 7 bases, with 26 bases separating them. Germline CDR1 is MNHNS and CDR2 is SASEGT. The CDR3 is 17 residues long. The CDR3 loop is CASSAPRTAGGRREQYF. Here the CDR3 DNA reads TGTGCCAGCAGTGCTCCTCGGACAGCCGGGGGGAGGAGGGAGCAGTACTTC.

The chain uses TRBV5-1 and TRBJ1-2; tentative D call: TRBD1 (5 bases). The CDR3 contains 13 residues. The V and J ends lost 5 bases and 4 bases respectively, with 12 bases between them. CDR1 and CDR2 (germline): SGHRS, YFSETQ. The CDR3 loop reads CASSSGGSYGYTF. The CDR3 DNA sequence: TGCGCCAGCAGTTCTGGGGGGTCCTATGGCTACACCTTC. Based on the CDR3 plus reference TRBV5-1 and TRBJ1-2, the full variable domain is KAGVTQTPRYLIKTRGQQVTLSCSPISGHRSVSWYQQTPGQGLQFLFEYFSETQRNKGNFPGRFSGRQFSNSRSEMNVSTLELGDSALYLCASSSGGSYGYTFGSGTRLTVV.

The chain is built from TRBV7-9 and TRBJ2-7; 7 bases fit TRBD1. The CDR3 sequence is 12 residues long. V lost 6 bases, J lost 6 bases, and 5 bases stayed unmatched. Germline loops: CDR1 SEHNR, CDR2 FQNEAQ (reference sequence). CDR3 coding DNA: TGTGCCAGCAGAACAGGGGTAAGCGAGCAGTACTTC. It translates to CASRTGVSEQYF. The full variable domain, completed using reference TRBV7-9 and TRBJ2-7, is DTGVSQNPRHKITKRGQNVTFRCDPISEHNRLYWYRQTLGQGPEFLTYFQNEAQLEKSRLLSDRFSAERPKGSFSTLEIQRTEQGDSAMYLCASRTGVSEQYFGPGTRLTVT.

The gene calls are TRBV5-1 and TRBJ2-1; TRBD2 might be the D (6 bases). Germline V gene data show CDR1 as SGHRS and CDR2 as YFSETQ. This CDR3 region has 16 residues. V lost 4 bases, J lost 7 bases, and 21 bases lay in between. CDR3 bases: TGCGCCAGCAGCCGTCTAGCGTCCTGGGGAAGTAATGAGCAGTTCTTC. Translated, it gives CASSRLASWGSNEQFF.

The chain joins TRBV6-1 to TRBJ1-2; D gene uncertain. This CDR3 has 14 residues. Germline V gives CDR1 MNHNS, CDR2 SASEGT. The V end was cut by 2 bases, the J end by 4 bases, with 11 bases between. CDR3: CASSEPLEVYGYTF. Written as DNA, the CDR3 is TGTGCCAGCAGTGAACCCTTGGAGGTCTATGGCTACACCTTC.

This clone was observed a single time. V usage is TRBV30 and J usage is TRBJ2-3; TRBD2 matches at 7 bases. Germline V CDR1 and CDR2: GTSNPN, SVGIG (reference sequence). After removal of 2 bases from V and 2 bases from J, the junction contained 7 bases not matched to a gene. CDR3 length: 15 amino acids. Here the CDR3 DNA reads TGTGCCTGGAGTCCCAGCGGGGCGTTCACAGATACGCAGTATTTT. As protein: CAWSPSGAFTDTQYF.

The table lists this clone with a few counts. The chain carries TRBV6-1 and TRBJ1-5, with D possibly being TRBD1 (6 bases). With 2 bases removed from V and 3 bases from J, the gap between germline ends came to 11 bases. The germline V gene has CDR1 MNHNS and CDR2 SASEGT. The CDR3 totals 15 residues. For the CDR3, the DNA is TGTGCCAGCAGTGAACTAGGGGGGGTCAATCAGCCCCAGCATTTT. Translated: CASSELGGVNQPQHF.

The genes are TRBV5-1 and TRBJ2-3; TRBD2 might be the D (6 bases). This CDR3 has 15 residues. CDR1 SGHRS and CDR2 YFSETQ come from the germline V gene. Trimming took 4 bases from V and 0 from J, leaving 12 bases between them. CDR3 nucleotides: TGCGCCAGCAGCATAGGAGGGACTAGCACAGATACGCAGTATTTT. It codes for CASSIGGTSTDTQYF.

This chain joins TRBV2 and TRBJ1-2; 9 nucleotides align to TRBD1. Germline CDR1 is SNHLY and CDR2 is FYNNEI. The V segment lost 6 bases and the J segment 7 bases; nucleotides outside the gene matches: 9. The CDR3 runs to 14 residues. In DNA form, the CDR3 reads TGTGCCAGCAGCCCTACCGGGACAGGGTTTGGCTACACCTTC. Amino acids: CASSPTGTGFGYTF.

This chain joins TRBV6-5 and TRBJ2-3, with 16 bases fitting TRBD2. CDR1 is MNHEY and CDR2 is SVGAGI in the germline V gene. The CDR3 has 15 amino acids. V dropped 8 bases and J dropped 6; count of bases not matched to a gene: 5. This chain's CDR3 is CASGTSGGAWDTQYF. CDR3 nucleotide sequence: TGTGCCAGCGGGACTAGCGGGGGGGCGTGGGATACGCAGTATTTT.

The chain joins TRBV27 to TRBJ1-2; the D is unclear. From germline, CDR1 is MNHEY and CDR2 SMNVEV (reference sequence). The CDR3 covers 13 residues. Trimming pared 0 bases from V and 8 bases from J, leaving 10 bases between. The CDR3 region is CASSLSSTWGYTF. Written as DNA, the CDR3 is TGTGCCAGCAGTTTATCTAGCACGTGGGGCTACACCTTC.

This chain connects TRBV28 to TRBJ1-2; 10 positions agree with TRBD1. V lost 3 bases and J lost 6; bases outside the gene matches: 7. Germline V gives CDR1 MDHEN, CDR2 SYDVKM. The CDR3 length is 15 residues. CDR3 region: CASSFAGQGRDGYTF. DNA for the CDR3: TGTGCCAGCAGTTTCGCGGGACAGGGGAGGGATGGCTACACCTTC.

The chain carries TRBV4-1 and TRBJ1-4; no firm D call. CDR1 MGHRA and CDR2 YSYEKL come from the germline V gene. Deletions cut 1 base from V and 13 bases from J, with 16 bases between. This CDR3 contains 14 residues. CDR3: CASSQVMGVRGLFF. The CDR3 nucleotides read TGCGCCAGCAGCCAAGTAATGGGTGTCCGGGGACTGTTTTTT.

The chain is built from TRBV18 and TRBJ1-1, with TRBD1 matching 7 bases. J gave up 4 bases and V 3 bases, and 5 bases lay outside the gene matches. Per the germline V gene, CDR1 is KGHSH and CDR2 is LQKENI. CDR3 length: 14 residues. As DNA, the CDR3 is TGTGCCAGCTCACCGGTAGAGGGGGCCACTGAAGCTTTCTTT. Its translation is CASSPVEGATEAFF.

The chain carries TRBV5-1 and TRBJ1-5; maybe TRBD1 (6 bases). The V gene's germline CDR1 is SGHRS and CDR2 YFSETQ. The CDR3 runs to 15 residues. Trimming took off 5 bases at V and 0 bases at J, with 12 bases between the two ends. CDR3 coding DNA: TGCGCCAGCAGATTCGGGACAAATAGCAATCAGCCCCAGCATTTT. Translated, it gives CASRFGTNSNQPQHF.

In this sample, this clone turned up once. The gene calls are TRBV7-9 and TRBJ2-1, with TRBD2 matching 9 bases. V trimming: 7 bases; J trimming: 5 bases; junction bases outside the gene matches: 6. The CDR3 is 14 residues long. Germline loops: CDR1 SEHNR, CDR2 FQNEAQ (reference sequence). CDR3 region: CASTAGGPHNEQFF. As DNA, the CDR3 is TGTGCCAGCACTGCGGGGGGGCCCCACAATGAGCAGTTCTTC. Full variable domain (missing parts from reference TRBV7-9 and TRBJ2-1): DTGVSQNPRHKITKRGQNVTFRCDPISEHNRLYWYRQTLGQGPEFLTYFQNEAQLEKSRLLSDRFSAERPKGSFSTLEIQRTEQGDSAMYLCASTAGGPHNEQFFGPGTRLTVL.